This entry is about one T cell receptor beta chain. This record comes from a study of beta chain features in type 1 diabetes. Trimming left V 5 bases short and J 0 bases short, with 10 bases between. From germline, CDR1 is SEHNR and CDR2 FQNEAQ (reference sequence). This CDR3 is built from 14 residues. Of the isolated RNA, all was reverse transcribed, and so the sequenced material was expressed TCRB transcripts. Libraries were prepared by immunoSEQ multiplex PCR; TCRdb keeps only in-frame clonotypes and omits some of them. This table holds 130,000 or so clones, just over 9% found once. J is TRBJ2-5 and V is TRBV7-9; no clear D. Sample: central memory CD4+ T cells from blood. The receptor's source is a man between 18 and 35 years old in good health. The CDR3: CASSPIRYQETQYF. The CDR3 region has the DNA TGTGCCAGCAGCCCTATCCGGTACCAAGAGACCCAGTACTTC.